These 18 T cell receptor beta chains were all obtained from the same sample, sequenced in a study of Ad26.COV2.S vaccination and SARS-CoV-2 variants. The treatment is: about 20 received Ad26.COV2.S at low or high dose, single or two shots; 5 received placebo; per-sample allocation not given. Sampling took place 63 days after the first vaccine or placebo injection. Profiled with immunoSEQ multiplex PCR; TCRdb holds only in-frame clones, not every one. This sample has some 320,000 clones, with about 86% found just once. The sample in question was peripheral blood, obtained in a trial of Ad26.COV2.S vaccine versus placebo. Receptors were obtained from a person between 18 and 65 years old who received the Ad26.COV2.S COVID-19 vaccine or a placebo.

The chain carries TRBV5-6 and TRBJ2-7; TRBD1 matches 8 bases. With V trimmed by 0 bases and J by 0 bases, 2 bases remained unmatched. Germline V lookup: CDR1 SGHDT, CDR2 YYEEEE. The CDR3 has 15 amino acids. The CDR3 reads CASSLGTGSSYEQYF. Written as DNA, the CDR3 is TGTGCCAGCAGCTTGGGGACAGGGAGCTCCTACGAGCAGTACTTC.

This clone was detected only a few times. The chain joins TRBV7-2 to TRBJ1-2; no reliable D call. CDR1 is SGHTA and CDR2 is FQGNSA in the germline V gene. The CDR3 covers 14 residues. Trimming cost V 1 base and J 3 bases, with 9 bases left between them. This chain's CDR3 is CASSLGKSYYGYTF. CDR3 DNA sequence: TGTGCCAGCAGCTTAGGGAAGAGTTACTATGGCTACACCTTC.

This chain links TRBV24-1 with TRBJ1-3; D is undetermined. The CDR3 covers 13 residues. CDR1 and CDR2 from the germline V gene are KGHDR and SFDVKD. Between the trimmed V and J ends, which lost 3 bases and 6 bases, there was a span of 8 bases. The CDR3 region has the DNA TGTGCCACCAGTGATCGCCTTTCAAACACCATATATTTT. Amino acids: CATSDRLSNTIYF.

This clone was counted once. This chain joins TRBV7-9 and TRBJ1-1; D is perhaps TRBD1 (6 bases). The germline V gene encodes CDR1 SEHNR and CDR2 FQNEAQ (reference sequence). The CDR3 spans 14 residues. The V gene lost 2 bases and the J gene lost 2 bases, with 9 bases spanning the gap. The CDR3 DNA sequence: TGTGCCAGCAGCTTACTCAGGGGAAACACTGAAGCTTTCTTT. Translation: CASSLLRGNTEAFF.

The V and J genes are TRBV3-1 (or the pseudogene TRBV3-2) and TRBJ1-3, with 7 bases aligning to TRBD1. The germline V gene encodes CDR1 LGHDT and CDR2 YNNKEL (reference sequence). V shed 6 bases and J 0 bases; nucleotides not matched to a gene: 8. The CDR3 runs 16 residues. The chain's CDR3 is CASSLQGIHSGNTIYF. DNA for the CDR3: TGTGCCAGCAGTTTACAGGGGATTCACTCTGGAAACACCATATATTTT.

This chain links TRBV19 with TRBJ1-5; no firm D call. The CDR3 contains 13 residues. V was trimmed by 2 bases and J by 11 bases, leaving 13 bases between them. The germline CDR1 and CDR2 sequences are LNHDA and SQIVND (reference sequence). CDR3 residues: CASSIQAPSAQHF. Written as DNA, the CDR3 is TGTGCCAGTAGTATACAGGCACCCTCGGCCCAGCATTTT.

The J gene is TRBJ1-2, the V gene TRBV20-1; possibly TRBD1 for D (5 bases). CDR3 size: 10 residues. The V gene lost 4 bases and the J gene lost 6 bases, with 6 bases spanning the gap. CDR1 and CDR2 from the germline V gene are DFQATT and SNEGSKA (reference sequence). The CDR3 region has the DNA TGCAGTGCTACAGGGAATGGCTACACCTTC. It codes for CSATGNGYTF.

V and J are TRBV21-1 and TRBJ2-6; the DNA was not compared with TRBD2, the D call given in the table. TRBV21-1 is a pseudogene segment. The CDR3 loop spans 17 amino acids. The CDR3 here is CASSRGETDSGANVLTF. For the CDR3, the DNA is TGTGCCAGCAGTCGGGGGGAGACAGACTCTGGGGCCAACGTCCTGACTTTC.

The chain's CDR3 is CASSLNPQTGHGYTF. In nucleotides, the CDR3 is TGTGCCAGCAGCCTAAACCCCCAGACAGGTCATGGCTACACCTTC. V gene TRBV11-2 combines with J gene TRBJ1-2; possible D gene TRBD1, 6 bases. Trimming stripped 5 bases from V and 6 bases from J, with 19 bases between. The germline V gene encodes CDR1 SGHAT and CDR2 FQNNGV. This CDR3 comprises 15 residues.

V usage is TRBV6-5 and J usage is TRBJ1-2; the D is unclear. The ends were cut back, 2 bases at V and 5 bases at J, with 6 bases in the middle. This CDR3 is built from 12 residues. CDR1 and CDR2 from the germline V gene are MNHEY and SVGAGI. The CDR3 bases are TGTGCCAGCAGTTACGGGTCTTATGGCTACACCTTC. Translated, it gives CASSYGSYGYTF.

The rearrangement uses TRBV10-3 and TRBJ2-1; TRBD2 might be the D (6 bases). This CDR3 has 15 amino acids. V lost 0 bases and J 5 bases, leaving 11 bases between the germline ends. Germline CDR1 and CDR2: ENHRY and SYGVKD. CDR3 bases: TGTGCCATCAGTGAGTCGAGAAGGAGGGACAATGAGCAGTTCTTC. Its translation: CAISESRRRDNEQFF.

CDR3 loop: CASSMNRDYHYEQYF. The DNA of the CDR3 is TGTGCCAGTAGTATGAACCGGGACTACCACTACGAGCAGTACTTC. V usage is TRBV19 and J usage is TRBJ2-7; 7 nucleotides line up with TRBD2. The junction had 8 bases not matched to a gene; V was cut back by 3 bases and J by 3 bases. The V gene's germline CDR1 is LNHDA and CDR2 SQIVND (reference sequence). The CDR3 extends over 15 amino acids. The entire variable domain, with the rest obtained from reference TRBV19 and TRBJ2-7, is as follows: DGGITQSPKYLFRKEGQNVTLSCEQNLNHDAMYWYRQDPGQGLRLIYYSQIVNDFQKGDIAEGYSVSREKKESFPLTVTSAQKNPTAFYLCASSMNRDYHYEQYFGPGTRLTVT.

Notes on this clone: Its ends do not fully match the called genes, so a read error is possible. The genes are TRBV19 and TRBJ2-3; possibly TRBD2 for D (7 bases). There are 15 residues in the CDR3. CDR1 is LNHDA, CDR2 SQIVND, per germline (reference sequence). CDR3: CASSIGGEVTDTQYF. The DNA for the CDR3 is TGTGCCAGTAGCATAGGGGGGGAAGTCACAGATACGCAGTATTTT.

The genes are TRBV6-5 and TRBJ2-2; D ambiguous. CDR1 is MNHEY, CDR2 SVGAGI, per germline. The length of the CDR3 is 13 residues. The germline V and J ends were trimmed by 6 bases and 5 bases, with 10 bases remaining between them. CDR3 coding DNA: TGTGCCAGCAGAAACCCAAGTACCGGGGAGCTGTTTTTT. Translation gives CASRNPSTGELFF.

This clone was observed a single time. This chain uses TRBV6-5 with TRBJ1-2; TRBD1 matches at 9 bases. Germline V gene lookup returns CDR1 MNHEY and CDR2 SVGAGI. This CDR3 is built from 14 residues. Unmatched junction bases numbered 11, after V lost 8 bases and J lost 7 bases. CDR3 protein: CASRPGQGKGGYTF. The DNA for the CDR3 is TGTGCCAGCCGGCCGGGACAGGGTAAAGGTGGCTACACCTTC.

This sequence joins TRBV25-1 and TRBJ1-2; D is uncertain. The ends were cut back, 6 bases at V and 0 bases at J, with 11 bases in the middle. Germline values: CDR1 MGHDK, CDR2 SYGVNS. CDR3 length: 14 residues. The CDR3 protein is CASSPAKTNYGYTF. CDR3 DNA: TGTGCCAGCAGCCCAGCTAAAACTAACTATGGCTACACCTTC.

A note on this clone: The sample contains more than one DNA sequence encoding this CDR3. The chain uses TRBV5-1 and TRBJ1-2; the D is unclear. CDR1 is SGHRS, CDR2 YFSETQ, per germline. There are 13 residues in the CDR3. V gave up 1 base and J gave up 3 bases, with 7 bases separating them. The chain's CDR3 is CASSLLRDYGYTF. Written as DNA, the CDR3 is TGCGCCAGCAGCTTGTTACGGGACTATGGCTACACCTTC.

The J gene is TRBJ1-2, the V gene TRBV15; 8 bases are a match to TRBD1. The J segment lost 5 bases and the V segment lost 2 bases, leaving 10 bases of the junction unmatched. Germline assignment: CDR1 LNHNV and CDR2 YYDKDF (reference sequence). The CDR3 has 16 amino acids. CDR3 nucleotides: TGTGCCACCAGCAGAAACCGGGCAGGGGGCGGGTATGGCTACACCTTC. It is translated as CATSRNRAGGGYGYTF.